This T cell receptor beta chain was found in a study of breast tumors, draining lymph nodes, adjacent tissues (dated by TCRdb to about 2016). Study-wide context: Breast cancer patients provided tumor, adjacent nontumor tissue and axillary lymph nodes, and the study compared the TCR beta repertoires across these three sources. The study was designed to assess the relationships and possible T-cell exchange between tumor, surrounding tissue and draining lymph node repertoires in human breast cancer.

The data were produced on an Illumina HiSeq 2000. TCR beta chain libraries were generated by multiplex PCR amplification. The amplified TCR beta chain products were analyzed by high-throughput sequencing. The raw public reads went through TCRdb reprocessing: fastp at Q25, MiXCR clone calling, in-frame beta chains kept. Rows with one shared CDR3 protein collapse into an entry with the most common genes and DNA. This sample comprises about 100,000 distinct CDR3 sequences, roughly 20% of them detected only once. 1% to 1.5% of the sample is taken by the ten largest. This clonotype was detected ten times or more. Its antigen target is currently unknown. Per-nucleotide qualities are absent, and no much larger clonotype sits a single base away. The germline V gene specifies SGHTA as CDR1 and FQGTGA as CDR2. The cysteine opens and the phenylalanine closes a CDR3 of 13 amino acids. Solely the CDR3 DNA is kept, with 39 bases framed from the first base. Between the V and J ends, shortened by 4 bases and 7 bases respectively, the junction contains 10 bases.

What the research found in general, with its limitations: Tumor and nontumor tissue repertoires were found to be significantly more similar in luminal-like than in basal-like breast cancer. Tumor T-cell repertoires showed less diversity than lymph node repertoires and more diversity than nontumor tissue repertoires, and tumor T-cell repertoires showed preferential V and J gene usage. The conclusion that tumor T cells originate in lymph nodes was framed as consistent with a hypothesis rather than directly demonstrated. The data were considered consistent with most tumor T cells being derived from the lymph node and subsequently expanding within tumor tissue.

The axillary draining lymph nodes of breast cancer patients were the source of the lymph node samples. Rearrangement joined TRBV7-3 to TRBJ2-2; confidence is insufficient to name the D gene. Sequenced input: axillary lymph node tissue. This sequence was found in a female donor with breast cancer. Some clones in this sample may be carry-over from other donors' samples. This receptor carries the CDR3 CASSSSGGGELFF. Here is the DNA: TGTGCCAGCAGCTCCTCGGGCGGCGGGGAGCTGTTTTTT. The CDR3, completed at both ends by the reference TRBV7-3 and TRBJ2-2 genes, gives the full variable domain GAGVSQTPSNKVTEKGKYVELRCDPISGHTALYWYRQSLGQGPEFLIYFQGTGAADDSGLPNDRFFAVRPEGSVSTLKIQRTERGDSAVYLCASSSSGGGELFFGEGSRLTVL.